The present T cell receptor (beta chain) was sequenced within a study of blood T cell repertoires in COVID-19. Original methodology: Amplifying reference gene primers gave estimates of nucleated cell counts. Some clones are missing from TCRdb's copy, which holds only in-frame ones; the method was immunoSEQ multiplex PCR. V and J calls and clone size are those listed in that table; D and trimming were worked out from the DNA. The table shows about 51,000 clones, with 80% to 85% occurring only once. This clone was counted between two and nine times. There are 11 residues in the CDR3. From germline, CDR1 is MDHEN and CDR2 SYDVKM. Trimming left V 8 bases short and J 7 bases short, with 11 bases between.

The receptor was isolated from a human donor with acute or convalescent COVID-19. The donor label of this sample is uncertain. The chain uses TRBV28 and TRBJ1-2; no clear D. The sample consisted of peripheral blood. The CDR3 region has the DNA TGTGCCAGCGTGGTGGCTGGTGGCTACACCTTC. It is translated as CASVVAGGYTF.